Given below is one T cell receptor (beta chain) in context. Its antigen is not known. From germline, CDR1 is MNHEY and CDR2 SVGAGI. The CDR3 consists of 15 residues. V was shortened by 0 bases and J by 5 bases, with 13 bases between the two germline ends. Time point meaning: week 5, during vaccination. Topical imiquimod was applied with each vaccine dose, which held 300 ug of mutant IDH1 20-mer peptide. Donor tumors were new WHO grade 3 or 4 IDH1-mutant, ATRX-lost astrocytomas. The repertoire was sequenced with immunoSEQ multiplex PCR; TCRdb's copy has only in-frame clones and lacks some. Among roughly 72,000 clones listed, roughly 90% were seen once. The sample is drawn from a study of a mutant IDH1 vaccine in newly diagnosed glioma. About the research overall: It was radiotherapy, temozolomide, or both that patients received previously, with most receiving both.

Study-level results: Less than 95% of patients showed vaccine-induced immune responses across multiple MHC alleles.

The TCR was taken from a woman between 50 and 59 years old with glioma. The specimen was PBMCs, collected from a glioma patient whose treatment included an IDH1 peptide vaccine. The genes are TRBV6-5 and TRBJ1-1, with D unresolved. The CDR3 region is CASSYSALNPTEAFF. The DNA of the CDR3 is TGTGCCAGCAGTTACTCGGCGTTGAACCCAACTGAAGCTTTCTTT.